One and the same sample provided the 29 T cell receptor beta chains below, sequenced in a study of T cell changes during pregnancy in multiple sclerosis. Sequencing used immunoSEQ multiplex PCR; TCRdb keeps in-frame clones, though not all of them. The repertoire holds tens of thousands of clones, with over 80% as singletons. Sample: peripheral blood, taken in the third trimester of pregnancy. These receptors originate from a female donor in good health, enrolled as a control in a pregnancy study.

This clone turned up a few times. CDR3 region: CAWSVDRNTEAFF. The CDR3 DNA follows: TGTGCCTGGAGTGTAGACAGGAACACTGAAGCTTTCTTT. J is TRBJ1-1 and V is TRBV30; D is perhaps TRBD1 (5 bases). With 0 bases removed from V and 1 base from J, the gap between germline ends came to 6 bases. The CDR3 length is 13 residues. Germline V gene sequence: CDR1 GTSNPN, CDR2 SVGIG (reference sequence).

The genes are TRBV27 and TRBJ2-7, with TRBD2 matching over 7 bases. Looked up from germline, CDR1 is MNHEY and CDR2 is SMNVEV (reference sequence). The ends lost 4 bases at V and 1 base at J; junction bases unmatched: 10. The length of the CDR3 is 16 residues. The CDR3 spells CASSWAGTIPSYEQYF. The DNA for the CDR3 is TGTGCCAGCAGTTGGGCCGGGACTATACCTTCCTACGAGCAGTACTTC.

This chain connects TRBV7-2 to TRBJ2-7; 11 positions match TRBD2. This CDR3 is 16 amino acids long. Unmatched junction bases numbered 7, after V lost 1 base and J lost 5 bases. CDR1 is SGHTA and CDR2 is FQGNSA in the germline V gene. In DNA, the CDR3 is TGTGCCAGCAGCTTAGAGCTCGCTAGCGGGAGGCACGAGCAGTACTTC. Amino acid sequence: CASSLELASGRHEQYF.

J is TRBJ2-7 and V is TRBV7-9, with 9 bases matching TRBD2. The germline gives CDR1 SEHNR, CDR2 FQNEAQ (reference sequence). After removal of 1 base from V and 2 bases from J, the junction contained 3 bases not matched to a gene. This CDR3 contains 15 residues. This CDR3 is CASSLVKREAYEQYF. CDR3 DNA: TGTGCCAGCAGCTTAGTGAAGCGGGAGGCCTACGAGCAGTACTTC.

The chain carries TRBV11-2 and TRBJ1-1; maybe TRBD1 (5 bases). Germline CDR1 and CDR2: SGHAT and FQNNGV. Trimming stripped 8 bases from V and 9 bases from J, with 13 bases between. CDR3 length: 11 residues. For the CDR3, the DNA is TGTGCCAGCGGGGCGGGAGTGCAAGCTTTCTTT. Protein product: CASGAGVQAFF.

The chain recombines TRBV28 with TRBJ1-5; 7 bases agree with TRBD1. The CDR3 runs 16 residues. J gave up 9 bases and V 2 bases, and 13 bases lay outside the gene matches. Germline V gene sequence: CDR1 MDHEN, CDR2 SYDVKM. DNA of the CDR3: TGTGCCAGCAGTTTAGGACCGGGACAGAACTTAGCGCCCCAGCATTTT. It specifies CASSLGPGQNLAPQHF.

This chain connects TRBV9 to TRBJ1-2, with 7 bases lining up with TRBD1. V was pared by 2 bases and J by 2 bases, with 6 bases of the junction left unmatched. The length of the CDR3 is 15 residues. Germline assignment: CDR1 SGDLS and CDR2 YYNGEE. The CDR3 here is CASSVTGTANYGYTF. In nucleotides, the CDR3 is TGTGCCAGCAGCGTCACCGGGACAGCCAACTATGGCTACACCTTC.

This chain connects TRBV27 to TRBJ2-7; 9 bases map to TRBD2. The CDR3 covers 15 residues. Germline V gene data show CDR1 as MNHEY and CDR2 as SMNVEV (reference sequence). V lost 2 bases to trimming and J lost 3 bases; unmatched junction nucleotides: 5. CDR3 protein: CASSLGASGNYEQYF. The CDR3 DNA follows: TGTGCCAGCAGTTTAGGGGCTAGCGGGAACTACGAGCAGTACTTC.

The chain couples TRBV28 to TRBJ1-2; TRBD1 agrees at 7 bases. The germline V gene encodes CDR1 MDHEN and CDR2 SYDVKM. This CDR3 region has 17 residues. V was pared by 5 bases and J by 0 bases, with 12 bases of the junction left unmatched. The CDR3 loop reads CASSLPRGTEANYGYTF. CDR3 coding DNA: TGTGCCAGCAGTCTACCCCGAGGGACAGAGGCTAACTATGGCTACACCTTC.

This chain joins TRBV5-6 and TRBJ2-3, with D tentatively TRBD2 (5 bases). V lost 1 base and J 0 bases, leaving 9 bases between the germline ends. Germline CDR1 SGHDT, CDR2 YYEEEE. The CDR3 consists of 15 residues. The CDR3 is CASSLPGSSTDTQYF. The CDR3 bases are TGTGCCAGCAGCTTGCCGGGGTCTAGCACAGATACGCAGTATTTT.

This chain connects TRBV6-6 to TRBJ2-7, with 10 positions matching TRBD1. The junction had 9 bases not matched to a gene; V was cut back by 6 bases and J by 4 bases. In germline, CDR1 is MNHNY, CDR2 SVGAGI (reference sequence). The CDR3 consists of 15 residues. The CDR3 loop is CASSYEGQGRYEQYF. CDR3 in DNA: TGTGCCAGCAGCTATGAGGGACAGGGGAGGTACGAGCAGTACTTC.

V gene TRBV6-1 combines with J gene TRBJ2-5; possible D gene TRBD2, 7 bases. The V end lost 9 bases, the J end lost 5 bases, and 22 bases lay between the germline ends. In germline, CDR1 is MNHNS, CDR2 SASEGT. The length of the CDR3 is 15 residues. CDR3 loop: CASHQNRAGGETQYF. CDR3 coding DNA: TGTGCCAGTCACCAGAACAGGGCCGGGGGGGAGACCCAGTACTTC.

This sequence joins TRBV5-1 and TRBJ2-7, with TRBD1 matching over 9 bases. Germline V gives CDR1 SGHRS, CDR2 YFSETQ. The length of the CDR3 is 14 residues. V was pared by 4 bases and J by 9 bases, with 11 bases of the junction left unmatched. The CDR3 sequence: CASSQGQGLGGQYF. For the CDR3, the DNA is TGCGCCAGCAGCCAGGGACAGGGTCTGGGAGGGCAGTACTTC.

The genes are TRBV5-1 and TRBJ2-1, with 8 bases identical to TRBD2. CDR3 length equals 18 residues. Germline V gene lookup returns CDR1 SGHRS and CDR2 YFSETQ. The ends lost 1 base at V and 0 bases at J; junction bases unmatched: 9. This chain's CDR3 is CASSLTSGGTRSYNEQFF. The CDR3 region has the DNA TGCGCCAGCAGCTTGACCTCGGGGGGGACACGCTCCTACAATGAGCAGTTCTTC.

The rearrangement joins TRBV6-1 to TRBJ1-5; the match to TRBD1 covers 8 bases. The CDR3 extends over 14 amino acids. J gave up 6 bases and V 7 bases, and 8 bases lay outside the gene matches. Germline loops: CDR1 MNHNS, CDR2 SASEGT. In DNA, the CDR3 is TGTGCCAGCACTAGGACAGGGATGGGTCAGCCCCAGCATTTT. Translating gives CASTRTGMGQPQHF.

The chain combines TRBV29-1 with TRBJ1-2, with 7 bases matching TRBD1. V lost 4 bases, J lost 3 bases, and 2 bases stayed unmatched. The germline gives CDR1 SQVTM, CDR2 ANQGSEA. The CDR3 has 12 residues. This CDR3 is CSVGQGDYGYTF. The CDR3 DNA follows: TGCAGCGTTGGACAGGGTGACTATGGCTACACCTTC.

CDR3 bases: TGTGCCAGCAGTAGCGGGGCCGGCACCGGGGAGCTGTTTTTT. It yields the protein CASSSGAGTGELFF. The chain couples TRBV6-5 to TRBJ2-2; 7 nucleotides match TRBD2. After removal of 5 bases from V and 4 bases from J, the junction contained 4 bases not matched to a gene. Germline CDR1 is MNHEY and CDR2 is SVGAGI. The length of the CDR3 is 14 residues.

The V gene is TRBV14, the J gene TRBJ2-5, with D possibly matching TRBD1 (6 bases). The CDR3 runs to 13 residues. Germline loops: CDR1 SGHDN, CDR2 FVKESK. The V and J ends lost 4 bases and 1 base respectively, with 7 bases between them. The CDR3 reads CASSPTGQETQYF. CDR3 bases: TGTGCCAGCAGCCCGACAGGCCAAGAGACCCAGTACTTC.

This clone was observed a single time. The gene calls are TRBV6-1 and TRBJ1-3; 7 bases map to TRBD1. The CDR3 contains 14 residues. The V gene's germline CDR1 is MNHNS and CDR2 SASEGT. V lost 4 bases, J lost 4 bases, and 4 bases stayed unmatched. The CDR3 coding sequence is TGTGCCAGCAGTGGTACAGGGGCCGGAAACACCATATATTTT. Amino acid sequence: CASSGTGAGNTIYF.

The chain is built from TRBV5-6 and TRBJ1-6; TRBD1 agrees at 7 bases. V shed 3 bases, J shed 3 bases, and the junction held 6 bases outside the gene matches. The CDR3 loop spans 16 amino acids. Germline lookup yields CDR1 SGHDT and CDR2 YYEEEE. CDR3 sequence (DNA): TGTGCCAGCAGCTCAGGGACAGCGTTCTATAATTCACCCCTCCACTTT. It encodes CASSSGTAFYNSPLHF. The complete variable domain, with remaining parts taken from reference TRBV5-6 and TRBJ1-6, reads DAGVTQSPTHLIKTRGQQVTLRCSPKSGHDTVSWYQQALGQGPQFIFQYYEEEERQRGNFPDRFSGHQFPNYSSELNVNALLLGDSALYLCASSSGTAFYNSPLHFGNGTRLTVT.

This rearrangement joins TRBV6-5 to TRBJ2-7, with 12 bases identical to TRBD2. The CDR3 consists of 14 residues. V shed 6 bases, J shed 2 bases, and the junction held 2 bases outside the gene matches. Per the germline V gene, CDR1 is MNHEY and CDR2 is SVGAGI. The CDR3 DNA is TGTGCCAGCAGCGGACTAGCGGGGACCTACGAGCAGTACTTC. Residues: CASSGLAGTYEQYF.

Only a few counts were recorded for this clone. This chain uses TRBV14 with TRBJ1-1; D call uncertain. CDR1 SGHDN and CDR2 FVKESK come from the germline V gene. CDR3 size: 13 residues. V lost 4 bases, J lost 0 bases, and 6 bases lay in between. DNA of the CDR3: TGTGCCAGCAGCCCATCGGTGAACACTGAAGCTTTCTTT. This encodes CASSPSVNTEAFF.

This clone has ten or more counts. Other DNA variants within this sample encode the same CDR3. The V call is TRBV6-1, the J call TRBJ2-3; 14 nucleotides match TRBD2. This CDR3 is built from 15 residues. Trimming at V came to 4 bases and at J to 4 bases, leaving 1 base not matched to a gene. CDR1 and CDR2 from the germline V gene are MNHNS and SASEGT. The CDR3 bases are TGTGCCAGCAGTGGACTAGCGGGGGGGCCAGATACGCAGTATTTT. Its protein is CASSGLAGGPDTQYF.

V gene TRBV11-2 combines with J gene TRBJ2-1, with TRBD2 as a possible D gene (5 bases). V was clipped by 4 bases and J by 0 bases, with 10 bases between them. The CDR3 has 15 amino acids. Germline CDR1 SGHAT, CDR2 FQNNGV. The CDR3, as DNA: TGTGCCAGCAGCTCACGAGGGAGCTCCTACAATGAGCAGTTCTTC. Residues: CASSSRGSSYNEQFF.

The V and J genes are TRBV4-1 and TRBJ2-2; 16 positions agree with TRBD2. The trim removed 4 bases at V and 4 bases at J, leaving 9 bases unmatched. The CDR3 is made up of 19 amino acids. Germline V gene lookup returns CDR1 MGHRA and CDR2 YSYEKL. CDR3 DNA sequence: TGCGCCAGCAGCCCCCAGGGACTAGCGGGGGGGCGGGTCACCGGGGAGCTGTTTTTT. This translates into CASSPQGLAGGRVTGELFF.

This chain uses TRBV4-1 with TRBJ1-2, with a possible D match to TRBD1 (5 bases). Germline V lookup: CDR1 MGHRA, CDR2 YSYEKL. V was pared by 4 bases and J by 7 bases, with 19 bases between. This CDR3 has 15 residues. As DNA, the CDR3 is TGCGCCAGCAGCCCAGAACCAGGGCGAACGCGTGGCTACACCTTC. It yields the protein CASSPEPGRTRGYTF.

The rearrangement uses TRBV6-4 and TRBJ2-1; D might be TRBD1 (5 bases). V lost 6 bases, J lost 4 bases, and 10 bases lay in between. Germline CDR1 MRHNA, CDR2 SNTAGT. The CDR3 totals 13 residues. The CDR3 loop is CASSPDTYNEQFF. DNA of the CDR3: TGTGCCAGCAGCCCGGACACATACAATGAGCAGTTCTTC.

The V and J genes are TRBV6-1 and TRBJ1-5, with 8 bases aligning to TRBD1. Germline V CDR1 and CDR2: MNHNS, SASEGT. CDR3 length: 15 amino acids. V lost 7 bases and J lost 3; bases outside the gene matches: 8. The CDR3 DNA is TGTGCCAGCAAACTCGGACAGGGCCCCAATCAGCCCCAGCATTTT. Encoded protein: CASKLGQGPNQPQHF.

The CDR3 is CASVRDRAYNEQFF. The CDR3 DNA follows: TGTGCCAGCGTCCGGGACAGAGCATACAATGAGCAGTTCTTC. The chain is built from TRBV2 and TRBJ2-1; 7 nucleotides match TRBD1. CDR3 size: 14 residues. The V gene's germline CDR1 is SNHLY and CDR2 FYNNEI. The trim removed 8 bases at V and 4 bases at J, leaving 8 bases unmatched.